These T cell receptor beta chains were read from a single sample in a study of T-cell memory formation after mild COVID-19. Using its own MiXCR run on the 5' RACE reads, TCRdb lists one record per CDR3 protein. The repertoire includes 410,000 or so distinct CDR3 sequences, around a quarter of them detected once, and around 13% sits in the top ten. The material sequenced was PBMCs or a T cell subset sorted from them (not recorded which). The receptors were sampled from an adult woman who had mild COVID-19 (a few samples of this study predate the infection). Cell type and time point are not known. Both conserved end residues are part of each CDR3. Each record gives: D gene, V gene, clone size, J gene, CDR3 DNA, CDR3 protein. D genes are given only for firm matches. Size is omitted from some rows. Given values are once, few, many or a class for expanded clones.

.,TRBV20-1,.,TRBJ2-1,TGCAGTGCAAGGACAGTCCAAGCCTACAATGAGCAGTTCTTC,CSARTVQAYNEQFF
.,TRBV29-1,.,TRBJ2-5,TGCAGCGTTGAGGCCCGACTTGGGCGAGAGACCCAGTACTTC,CSVEARLGRETQYF
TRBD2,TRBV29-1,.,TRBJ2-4,TGCAGCGCTAGGACTAGCGGGGGGACTCCAGCCAAAAACATTCAGTACTTC,CSARTSGGTPAKNIQYF
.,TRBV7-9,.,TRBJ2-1,TGTGCCAGCAGCTTACCGCGCAATGAGCAGTTCTTC,CASSLPRNEQFF
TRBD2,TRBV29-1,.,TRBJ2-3,TGCAGCGTTGATAGCGGGATCGTGCAGTATTTT,CSVDSGIVQYF
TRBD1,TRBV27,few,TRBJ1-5,TGTGCCAGCAGTTTATGGGCAGGGGGGGGTCAGCCCCAGCATTTT,CASSLWAGGGQPQHF
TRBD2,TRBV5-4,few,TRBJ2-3,TGTGCCAGCAGCCCTTCCCGAGCGGGGGGGCTTTCAGATACGCAGTATTTT,CASSPSRAGGLSDTQYF
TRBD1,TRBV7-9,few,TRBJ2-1,TGTGCCAGCGGACAGGAGTTCTACAATGAGCAGTTCTTC,CASGQEFYNEQFF
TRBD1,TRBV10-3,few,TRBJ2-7,TGTGCCATCAGCGACTCGACAGGGGGCGAGCAGTACTTC,CAISDSTGGEQYF
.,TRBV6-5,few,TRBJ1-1,TGTGCCAGCAGTTACGTTGACACCTTGAACACTGAAGCTTTCTTT,CASSYVDTLNTEAFF
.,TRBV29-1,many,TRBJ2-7,TGCAGCGTCCTGCTGGAGACCTCTCAGAACGAGCAGTACTTC,CSVLLETSQNEQYF
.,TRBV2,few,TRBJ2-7,TGTGCCAGCAATGCAGGGACTTCCTACGAGCAGTACTTC,CASNAGTSYEQYF
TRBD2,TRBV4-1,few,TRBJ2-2,TGCGCCAGCAGCCACGCGGGACGGACTAGATACACCGGGGAGCTGTTTTTT,CASSHAGRTRYTGELFF
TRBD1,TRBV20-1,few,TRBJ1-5,TGCAGTGCTAGACAGACAGGGGACCAGCCCCAGCATTTT,CSARQTGDQPQHF
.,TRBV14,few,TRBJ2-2,TGTGCCAGCAGCCAAGGGACCACCGGGGAGCTGTTTTTT,CASSQGTTGELFF
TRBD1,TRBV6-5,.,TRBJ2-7,TGTGCCAGCGGATCGGGACAGGGAGCATACGAGCAGTACTTC,CASGSGQGAYEQYF
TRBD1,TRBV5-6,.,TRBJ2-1,TGTGCCAGCAGCTTGGGGGGCAGGGGGCGAGAGGATGAGCAGTTCTTC,CASSLGGRGREDEQFF
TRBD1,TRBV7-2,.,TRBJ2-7,TGTGCCAGCAGCTGGTCGGGACAGTTAGGCGAGCAGTACTTC,CASSWSGQLGEQYF
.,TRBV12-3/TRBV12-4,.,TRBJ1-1,TGTGCCAGCAGTCTCCGGGTCGGCCCAGACACTGAAGCTTTCTTT,CASSLRVGPDTEAFF
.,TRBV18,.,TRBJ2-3,TGTGCCAGCTCACAACTACTCGGCTCTAGCACAGATACGCAGTATTTT,CASSQLLGSSTDTQYF
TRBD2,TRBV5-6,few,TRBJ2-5,TGTGCCAGCAGCTCGAGGGAGGGCAGTGGGGGATACCAAGAGACCCAGTACTTC,CASSSREGSGGYQETQYF
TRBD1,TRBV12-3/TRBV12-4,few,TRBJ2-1,TGTGCCTCGACAGGGCAGTCGTATGAGCAGTTCTTC,CASTGQSYEQFF
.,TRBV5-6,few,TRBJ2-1,TGTGCCAGCAGCTCGTTGACAGGCGTCAATGAGCAGTTCTTC,CASSSLTGVNEQFF
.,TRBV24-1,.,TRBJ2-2,TGTGCCACCAGTGATTGGGGGGAGCTGTTTTTT,CATSDWGELFF
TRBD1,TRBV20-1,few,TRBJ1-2,TGCAGTGCTAGAGACCGCCACAGGGGAGGCTATGGCTACACCTTC,CSARDRHRGGYGYTF
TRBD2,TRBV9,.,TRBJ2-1,TGTGCCAGCAGCGCCACCGGGACTAGCAGACACAATGAGCAGTTCTTC,CASSATGTSRHNEQFF
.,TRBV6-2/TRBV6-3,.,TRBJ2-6,TGTGCCAGCAGTACGTCCAAGGTCCTGACTTTC,CASSTSKVLTF
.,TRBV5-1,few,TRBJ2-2,TGCGCCAGCAGCAAGACGGTAACCGGGGAGCTGTTTTTT,CASSKTVTGELFF
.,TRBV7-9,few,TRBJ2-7,TGTGCCAGCAGCCCTGGAGGGTCCCCCTACGAGCAGTACTTC,CASSPGGSPYEQYF
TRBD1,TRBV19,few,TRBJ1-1,TGTGCCAGTAGTATAATTGGGCGGACAGGTCAATTTTACACTGAAGCTTTCTTT,CASSIIGRTGQFYTEAFF
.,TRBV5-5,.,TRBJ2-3,TGTGCCAGCAGCCCCCGATCAGGCGGAGATACGCAGTATTTT,CASSPRSGGDTQYF
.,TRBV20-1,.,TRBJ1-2,TGCAGTGCTTGGGTGCCGGGGGCCGGTCTCTATGGCTACACCTTC,CSAWVPGAGLYGYTF
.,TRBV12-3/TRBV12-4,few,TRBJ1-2,TGTGCCAGCAGTTCAACCTTAAACTATGGCTACACCTTC,CASSSTLNYGYTF
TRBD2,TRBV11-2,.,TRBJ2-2,TGTGCCAGCAGCTTAGTCGGACTAGCGGTTTCCAAGAACACCGGGGAGCTGTTTTTT,CASSLVGLAVSKNTGELFF
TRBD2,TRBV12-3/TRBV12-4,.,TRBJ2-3,TGTGCCAGTTCCTCGAGCGGGGGGGCGAGTACGCAGTATTTT,CASSSSGGASTQYF
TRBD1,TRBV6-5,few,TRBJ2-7,TGTGCCAGCAGTTACGGGCTCCGGGACAGGGGGCAACACGCCTACGAGCAGTACTTC,CASSYGLRDRGQHAYEQYF
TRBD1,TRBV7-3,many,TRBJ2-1,TGTGCCAGCAGCTTACGCTGGACAGGGTTGACCCTCAACCTCAATGAGCAGTTCTTC,CASSLRWTGLTLNLNEQFF
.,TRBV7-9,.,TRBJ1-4,TGTGCCAGCAGCTTAGCCTCAGGGAGTTGGGAAAAACTGTTTTTT,CASSLASGSWEKLFF
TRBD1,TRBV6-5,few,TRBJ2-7,TGTGCCAGCAGTCCATCTTGGGACAGCTACGAGCAGTACTTC,CASSPSWDSYEQYF
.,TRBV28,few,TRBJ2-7,TGTGCCAGCATCCGGACACGGGCCTACGAGCAGTACTTC,CASIRTRAYEQYF
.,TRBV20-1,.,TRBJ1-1,TGCAGTGCTAGGAGAGGAGGGCCCAAGAACACTGAAGCTTTCTTT,CSARRGGPKNTEAFF
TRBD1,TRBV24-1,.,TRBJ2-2,TGTGCCACCAGCCGACCCGGGACAGGGGCTTCCGGGGAGCTGTTTTTT,CATSRPGTGASGELFF
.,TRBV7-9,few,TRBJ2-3,TGTGCCAGCAGCTTAGGAGCGGGTTCAGATACGCAGTATTTT,CASSLGAGSDTQYF
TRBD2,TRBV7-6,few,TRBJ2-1,TGTGCCAGCAGCCCCCACGGGACTAGAATCTATGAGCAGTTCTTC,CASSPHGTRIYEQFF
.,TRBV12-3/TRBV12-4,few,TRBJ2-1,TGTGCCAGCATACCTCTGGGGGGGCGAGGTAATGAGCAGTTCTTC,CASIPLGGRGNEQFF
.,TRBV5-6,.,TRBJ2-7,TGTGCCAGCAGCTTGTGGCCGGGCTCCAGACCGCCCGGGGAGCAGTACTTC,CASSLWPGSRPPGEQYF
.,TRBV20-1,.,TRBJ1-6,TGCAGTGCTCGGGACTTTAGCTCCTATAATTCACCCCTCCACTTT,CSARDFSSYNSPLHF
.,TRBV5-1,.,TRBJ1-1,TGCGCCAGCAGCCCGACCCCACAGGGTTCAAACACTGAAGCTTTCTTT,CASSPTPQGSNTEAFF
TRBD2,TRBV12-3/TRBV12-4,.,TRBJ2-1,TGTGCCAGCAGTTTTCGCCTAGCGGGGGGGCGGAATGAGCAGTTCTTC,CASSFRLAGGRNEQFF